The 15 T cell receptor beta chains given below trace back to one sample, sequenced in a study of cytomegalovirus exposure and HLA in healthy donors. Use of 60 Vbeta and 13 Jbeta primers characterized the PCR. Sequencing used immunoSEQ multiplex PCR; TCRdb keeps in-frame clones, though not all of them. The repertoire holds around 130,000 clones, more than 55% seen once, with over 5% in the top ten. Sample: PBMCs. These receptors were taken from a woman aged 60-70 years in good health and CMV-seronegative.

DNA for the CDR3: TGTGCCAGCAGCCCAAGCGGGGGGGCCCTAGATACGCAGTATTTT. Translated: CASSPSGGALDTQYF. The rearrangement joins TRBV13 to TRBJ2-3; 10 bases are a match to TRBD2. J lost 5 bases, V lost 5 bases, and 7 bases had no gene match. This CDR3 has 15 amino acids. Germline V gives CDR1 PRHDT, CDR2 FYEKMQ (reference sequence).

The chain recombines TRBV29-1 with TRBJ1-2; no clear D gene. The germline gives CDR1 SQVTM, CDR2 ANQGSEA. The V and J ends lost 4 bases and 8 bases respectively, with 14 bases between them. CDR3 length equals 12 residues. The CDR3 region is CSVGVRTGGYTF. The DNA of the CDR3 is TGCAGCGTTGGGGTCAGGACGGGGGGCTACACCTTC.

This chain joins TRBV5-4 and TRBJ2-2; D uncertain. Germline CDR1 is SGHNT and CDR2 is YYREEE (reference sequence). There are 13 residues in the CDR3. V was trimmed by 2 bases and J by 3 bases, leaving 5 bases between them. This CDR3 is CASSLTDTGELFF. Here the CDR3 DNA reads TGTGCCAGCAGCTTAACGGACACCGGGGAGCTGTTTTTT.

The CDR3 DNA is TGCGCCAGCAGCTTTGCGGGGAGAGGGTACGAGCAGTACTTC. Protein sequence: CASSFAGRGYEQYF. J is TRBJ2-7 and V is TRBV5-1, with D maybe TRBD2 (6 bases). Trimming shortened V by 2 bases and J by 4 bases, and 13 bases separated the two germline ends. Germline lookup yields CDR1 SGHRS and CDR2 YFSETQ. The CDR3 contains 14 residues.

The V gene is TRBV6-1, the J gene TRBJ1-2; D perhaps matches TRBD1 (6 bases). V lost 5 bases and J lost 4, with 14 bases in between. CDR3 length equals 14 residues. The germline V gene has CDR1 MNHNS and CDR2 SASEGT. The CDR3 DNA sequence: TGTGCCAGCAGTAGAACAGGGCTGGCCTATGGCTACACCTTC. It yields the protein CASSRTGLAYGYTF.

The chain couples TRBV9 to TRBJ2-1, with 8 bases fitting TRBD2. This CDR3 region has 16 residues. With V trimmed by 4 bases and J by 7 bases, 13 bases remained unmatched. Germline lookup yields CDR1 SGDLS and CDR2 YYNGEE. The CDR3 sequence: CASSPSGGGFRNEQFF. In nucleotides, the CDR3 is TGTGCCAGCAGCCCCAGCGGCGGGGGGTTTCGGAATGAGCAGTTCTTC.

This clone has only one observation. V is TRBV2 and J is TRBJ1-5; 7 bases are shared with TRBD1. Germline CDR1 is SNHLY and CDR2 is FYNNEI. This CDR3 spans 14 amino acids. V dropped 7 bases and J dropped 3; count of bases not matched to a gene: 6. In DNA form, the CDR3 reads TGTGCCAGCAATAAGGGGACAGACAATCAGCCCCAGCATTTT. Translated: CASNKGTDNQPQHF.

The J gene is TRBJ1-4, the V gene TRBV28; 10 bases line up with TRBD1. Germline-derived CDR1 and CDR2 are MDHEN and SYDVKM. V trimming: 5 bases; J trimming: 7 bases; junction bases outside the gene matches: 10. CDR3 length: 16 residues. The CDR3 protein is CASSPGRDRGSEKLFF. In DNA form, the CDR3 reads TGTGCCAGCAGTCCGGGGCGGGACAGGGGAAGTGAAAAACTGTTTTTT.

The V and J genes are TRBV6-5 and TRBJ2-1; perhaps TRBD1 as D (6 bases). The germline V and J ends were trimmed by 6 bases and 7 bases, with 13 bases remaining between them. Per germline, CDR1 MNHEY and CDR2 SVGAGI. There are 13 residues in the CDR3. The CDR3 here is CASRPTGLNEQFF. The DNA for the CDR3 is TGTGCCAGCAGGCCAACAGGGTTAAATGAGCAGTTCTTC.

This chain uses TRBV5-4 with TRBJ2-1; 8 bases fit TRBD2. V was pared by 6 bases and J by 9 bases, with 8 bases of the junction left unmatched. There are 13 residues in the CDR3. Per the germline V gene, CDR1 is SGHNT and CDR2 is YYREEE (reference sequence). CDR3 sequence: CASNQGLESEQFF. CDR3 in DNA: TGTGCCAGCAACCAGGGACTAGAGAGTGAGCAGTTCTTC.

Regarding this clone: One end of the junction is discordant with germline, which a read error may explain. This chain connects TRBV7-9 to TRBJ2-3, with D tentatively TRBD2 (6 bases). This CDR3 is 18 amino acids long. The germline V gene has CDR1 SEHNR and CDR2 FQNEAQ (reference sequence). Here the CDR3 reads CSSSRNPGRRRGVDTQYF. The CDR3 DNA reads TGTTCCAGCAGCCGAAATCCGGGACGCCGGAGGGGTGTGGATACGCAGTATTTT.

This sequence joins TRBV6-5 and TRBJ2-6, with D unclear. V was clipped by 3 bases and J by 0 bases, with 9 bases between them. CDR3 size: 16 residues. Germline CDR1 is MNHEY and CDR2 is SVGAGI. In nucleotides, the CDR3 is TGTGCCAGCAGTTATTTAGTCTCCTCTGGGGCCAACGTCCTGACTTTC. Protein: CASSYLVSSGANVLTF.

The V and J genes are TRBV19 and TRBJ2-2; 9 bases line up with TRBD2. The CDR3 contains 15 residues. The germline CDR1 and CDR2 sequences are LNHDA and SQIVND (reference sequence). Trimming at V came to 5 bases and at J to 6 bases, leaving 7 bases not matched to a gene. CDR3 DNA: TGTGCCAGTAGTCGGCTAGCGGGGTCCCCCGGGGAGCTGTTTTTT. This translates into CASSRLAGSPGELFF.

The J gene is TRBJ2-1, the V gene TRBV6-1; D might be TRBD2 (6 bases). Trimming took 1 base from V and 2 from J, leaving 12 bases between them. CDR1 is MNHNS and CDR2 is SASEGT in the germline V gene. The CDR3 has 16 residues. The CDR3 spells CASSEEGGFAYNEQFF. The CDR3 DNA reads TGTGCCAGCAGTGAAGAGGGAGGATTTGCCTACAATGAGCAGTTCTTC.

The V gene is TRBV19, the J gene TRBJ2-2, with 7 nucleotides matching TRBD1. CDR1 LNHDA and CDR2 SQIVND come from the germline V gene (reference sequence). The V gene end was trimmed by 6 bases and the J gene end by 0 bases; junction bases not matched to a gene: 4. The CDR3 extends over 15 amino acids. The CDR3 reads CASSPGTANTGELFF. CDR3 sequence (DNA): TGTGCCAGTAGCCCCGGGACAGCGAACACCGGGGAGCTGTTTTTT.